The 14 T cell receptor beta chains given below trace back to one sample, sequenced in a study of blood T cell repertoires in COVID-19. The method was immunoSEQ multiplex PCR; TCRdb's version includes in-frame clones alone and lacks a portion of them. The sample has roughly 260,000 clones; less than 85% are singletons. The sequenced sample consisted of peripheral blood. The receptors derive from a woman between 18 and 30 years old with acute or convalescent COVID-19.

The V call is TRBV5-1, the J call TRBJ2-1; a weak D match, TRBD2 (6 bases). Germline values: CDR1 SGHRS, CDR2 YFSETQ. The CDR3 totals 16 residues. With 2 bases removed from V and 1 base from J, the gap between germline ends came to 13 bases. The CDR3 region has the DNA TGCGCCAGCAGCTTAATGGGACTTCGTTCCTACAATGAGCAGTTCTTC. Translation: CASSLMGLRSYNEQFF. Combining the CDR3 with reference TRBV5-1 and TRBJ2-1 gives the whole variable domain KAGVTQTPRYLIKTRGQQVTLSCSPISGHRSVSWYQQTPGQGLQFLFEYFSETQRNKGNFPGRFSGRQFSNSRSEMNVSTLELGDSALYLCASSLMGLRSYNEQFFGPGTRLTVL.

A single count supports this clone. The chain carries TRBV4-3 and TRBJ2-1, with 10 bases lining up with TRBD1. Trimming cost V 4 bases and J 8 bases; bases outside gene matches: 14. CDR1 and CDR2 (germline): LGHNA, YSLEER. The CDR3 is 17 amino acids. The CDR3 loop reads CASSLSESGTGVDEQFF. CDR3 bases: TGCGCCAGCAGCCTTTCAGAATCCGGGACAGGGGTCGATGAGCAGTTCTTC.

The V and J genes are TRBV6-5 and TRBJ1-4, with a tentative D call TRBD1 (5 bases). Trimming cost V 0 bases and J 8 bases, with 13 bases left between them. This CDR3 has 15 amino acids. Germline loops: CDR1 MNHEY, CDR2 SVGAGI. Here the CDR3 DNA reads TGTGCCAGCAGTTACTCGTTCAGGGATCAGGAAAAACTGTTTTTT. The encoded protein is CASSYSFRDQEKLFF.

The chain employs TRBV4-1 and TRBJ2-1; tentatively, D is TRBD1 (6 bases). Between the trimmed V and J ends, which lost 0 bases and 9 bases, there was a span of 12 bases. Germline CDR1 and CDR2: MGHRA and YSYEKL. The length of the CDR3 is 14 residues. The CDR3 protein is CASSQDGGPLEQFF. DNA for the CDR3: TGCGCCAGCAGCCAAGATGGGGGCCCGCTTGAGCAGTTCTTC.

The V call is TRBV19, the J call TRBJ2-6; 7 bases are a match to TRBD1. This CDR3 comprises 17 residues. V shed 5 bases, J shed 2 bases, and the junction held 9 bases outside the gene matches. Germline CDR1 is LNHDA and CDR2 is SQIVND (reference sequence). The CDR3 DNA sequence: TGTGCCAGTAGTCACGGGACAGCCCAAGCTGGGGCCAACGTCCTGACTTTC. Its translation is CASSHGTAQAGANVLTF.

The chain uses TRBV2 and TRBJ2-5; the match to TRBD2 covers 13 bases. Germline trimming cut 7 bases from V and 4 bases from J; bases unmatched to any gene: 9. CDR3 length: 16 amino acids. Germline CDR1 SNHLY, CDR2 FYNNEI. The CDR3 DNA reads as TGTGCCAGCAATCGGCAAGGACTAGCGGGAGTAGAGACCCAGTACTTC. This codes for CASNRQGLAGVETQYF.

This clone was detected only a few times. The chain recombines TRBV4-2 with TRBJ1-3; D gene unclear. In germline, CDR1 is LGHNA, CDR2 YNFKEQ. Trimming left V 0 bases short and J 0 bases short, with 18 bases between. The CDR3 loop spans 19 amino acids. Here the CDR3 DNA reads TGTGCCAGCAGCCAAGATGCGGGCAGAAAATTTTCCTCTGGAAACACCATATATTTT. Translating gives CASSQDAGRKFSSGNTIYF.

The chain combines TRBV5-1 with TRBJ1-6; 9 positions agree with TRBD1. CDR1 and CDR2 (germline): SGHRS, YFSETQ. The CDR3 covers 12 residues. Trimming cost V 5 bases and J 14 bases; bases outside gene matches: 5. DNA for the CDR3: TGCGCCAGCAGAGCTGACAGGGGGACCCTCCACTTT. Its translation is CASRADRGTLHF.

The CDR3 nucleotides read TGCGCCAGCAGCCAAGACGGCGGGTTACCGGGATGGGTCACCGGGGAGCTGTTTTTT. Translated, it gives CASSQDGGLPGWVTGELFF. V and J are TRBV4-3 and TRBJ2-2; D perhaps matches TRBD2 (5 bases). With 0 bases removed from V and 4 bases from J, the gap between germline ends came to 21 bases. This CDR3 spans 19 amino acids. Germline V gene data show CDR1 as LGHNA and CDR2 as YSLEER.

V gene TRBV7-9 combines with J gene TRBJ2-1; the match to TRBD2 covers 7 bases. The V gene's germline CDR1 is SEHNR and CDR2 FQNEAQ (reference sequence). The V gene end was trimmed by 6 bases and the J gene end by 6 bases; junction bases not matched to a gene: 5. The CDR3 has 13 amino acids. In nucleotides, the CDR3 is TGTGCCAGCAGGCAAGCGGGAATCAATGAGCAGTTCTTC. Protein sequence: CASRQAGINEQFF.

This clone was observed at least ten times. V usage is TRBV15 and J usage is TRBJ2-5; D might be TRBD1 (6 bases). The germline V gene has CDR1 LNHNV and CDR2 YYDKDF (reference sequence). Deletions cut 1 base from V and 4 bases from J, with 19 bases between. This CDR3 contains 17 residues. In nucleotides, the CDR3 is TGTGCCACCAGCAGAGGGAACAGGGTCAGGGCGGGAGAGACCCAGTACTTC. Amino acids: CATSRGNRVRAGETQYF.

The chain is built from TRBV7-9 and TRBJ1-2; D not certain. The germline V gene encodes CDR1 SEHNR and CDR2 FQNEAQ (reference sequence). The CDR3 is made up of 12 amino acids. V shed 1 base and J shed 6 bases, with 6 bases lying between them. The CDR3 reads CASSLGLDGYTF. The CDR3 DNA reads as TGTGCCAGCAGCTTAGGACTGGATGGCTACACCTTC.

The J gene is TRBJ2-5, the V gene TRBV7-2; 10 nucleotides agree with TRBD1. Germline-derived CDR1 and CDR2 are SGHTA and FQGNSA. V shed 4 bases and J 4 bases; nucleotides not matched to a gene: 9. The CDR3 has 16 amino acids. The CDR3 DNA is TGTGCCAGCAGCTCAGAGACAGGGGGCGGAGGAGAGACCCAGTACTTC. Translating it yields CASSSETGGGGETQYF.

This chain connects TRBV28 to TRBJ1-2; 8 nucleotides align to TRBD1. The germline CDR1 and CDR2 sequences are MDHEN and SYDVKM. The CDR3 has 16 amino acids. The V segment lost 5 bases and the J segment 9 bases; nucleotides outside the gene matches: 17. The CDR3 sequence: CASSRTITQTGASYTF. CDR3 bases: TGTGCCAGCAGTCGGACCATTACTCAGACAGGGGCCAGCTACACCTTC.